A selection of T cell receptor beta chains follows, all from one sample in a study of cytomegalovirus exposure and HLA in healthy donors. Method: immunoSEQ multiplex PCR; TCRdb's copy keeps in-frame clones and lacks some. The repertoire consists of tens of thousands of clones, with approximately 96% occurring once and the leading ten covering about 1.5%. The sample comprised PBMCs. The source of these receptors is a woman aged 18-29 years in good health and CMV-seropositive. The CDR3 runs from the conserved cysteine through the conserved F or W. The D gene is left open where the match is weak. Clone size, where shown, is once, few, many, or a class for clones that have expanded.

abundance	v_gene	d_gene	j_gene	CDR3nt	CDR3aa
-	TRBV6-6	-	TRBJ1-1	TGTGCCAGCAGTCAGACAACGGGGGACACTGAAGCTTTCTTT	CASSQTTGDTEAFF
-	TRBV11-3	-	TRBJ1-3	TGTGCCAGCAGTACATCCTCTGGAAACACCATATATTTT	CASSTSSGNTIYF
-	TRBV5-1	TRBD1	TRBJ1-1	TGCGCCAGCAGCCTCGGGACAGGGGGCTGGGGCACTGAAGCTTTCTTT	CASSLGTGGWGTEAFF
-	TRBV5-4	TRBD2	TRBJ2-1	TGTGCCAGCAGCTTGGAAGTTAGCGGGACGGTAAACTACAATGAGCAGTTCTTC	CASSLEVSGTVNYNEQFF
-	TRBV5-1	-	TRBJ2-1	TGCGCCAGCAGCTTGGTGGGTGGAGGAAGTGAGCAGTTCTTC	CASSLVGGGSEQFF
-	TRBV7-9	-	TRBJ2-5	TGTGCCAGCAGCTTAGGGGGACTCCAAGAGACCCAGTACTTC	CASSLGGLQETQYF
-	TRBV15	-	TRBJ2-1	TGTGCCACCAGCCGTCGGGGGTCTGAGCTGGGGCAGTTCTTC	CATSRRGSELGQFF
-	TRBV27	-	TRBJ2-1	TGTGCCAGCAGTCCCCCGGGACTCACGAGCTCCTACAATGAGCAGTTCTTC	CASSPPGLTSSYNEQFF
-	TRBV30	-	TRBJ2-4	TGTGCCTGTCATACGCGCCTAGCCAAAAACATTCAGTACTTC	CACHTRLAKNIQYF
-	TRBV5-4	TRBD1	TRBJ2-7	TGTGCCAGCAGCCGGACAGGGCCCTCCTACGAGCAGTACTTC	CASSRTGPSYEQYF
-	TRBV11-1	-	TRBJ2-1	TGTGCCAGCAGCTTAGAGGCAGGGGAAGCGAATGAGCAGTTCTTC	CASSLEAGEANEQFF
-	TRBV21-1	-	TRBJ2-7	TGTGCCAGCAGCCCTTATCCCTTCCCCTACGAGCAGTACTTC	CASSPYPFPYEQYF
-	TRBV27	TRBD1	TRBJ1-1	TGTGCCAGCACCCCCGGGACAGGGGTCGGTGGTGGCACTGAAGCTTTCTTT	CASTPGTGVGGGTEAFF
-	TRBV25-1	TRBD1	TRBJ1-4	TGTGCCAGCAGTGACAACAGGGGACTTAATGAAAAACTGTTTTTT	CASSDNRGLNEKLFF
once	TRBV25-1	TRBD1	TRBJ2-7	TGTGCCAGCAGTGTACGACAGGGCTACGAGCAGTACTTC	CASSVRQGYEQYF
-	TRBV5-1	-	TRBJ1-1	TGCGCCAGCAGCTTTGGGAGCAACACTGAAGCTTTCTTT	CASSFGSNTEAFF
-	TRBV7-9	-	TRBJ1-4	TGTGCCAGCAGCTCTCGAGCAGGCCGTAATGAAAAACTGTTTTTT	CASSSRAGRNEKLFF
-	TRBV7-2	-	TRBJ1-5	TGTGCCAGCAGCTCGTATAGCAATCAGCCCCAGCATTTT	CASSSYSNQPQHF
-	TRBV10-2	TRBD1	TRBJ2-7	TGCGCCAGCAGTGCAAGACAGGGGGGAAACGAGCAGTACTTC	CASSARQGGNEQYF
once	TRBV5-8	TRBD2	TRBJ2-7	TGTGCCAGCAGCTCGCCTAGCGGGATGTACGAGCAGTACTTC	CASSSPSGMYEQYF
-	TRBV27	-	TRBJ2-1	TGTGCCAGCAGTCCACGAGTCAATGAGCAGTTCTTC	CASSPRVNEQFF
once	TRBV9	-	TRBJ2-1	TGTGCCAGCAGCGTAGACCTACGCAGGGGAAATGAGCAGTTCTTC	CASSVDLRRGNEQFF
-	TRBV11-3	TRBD1	TRBJ2-5	TGTGCCAGCAGTTCTCACAGGGGAGAGACCCAGTACTTC	CASSSHRGETQYF
-	TRBV11-3	-	TRBJ1-3	TGTGCCAGCAGCTCGAGCCGCGGCTCTGGAAACACCATATATTTT	CASSSSRGSGNTIYF
-	TRBV7-2	TRBD1	TRBJ2-7	TGTGCCAGCAGCCTACGGACAGGGAGAGTCTACGAGCAGTACTTC	CASSLRTGRVYEQYF
-	TRBV5-1	TRBD1	TRBJ2-1	TGCGCCAGCAGTATTCGACAGGGGGGCAATGAGCAGTTCTTC	CASSIRQGGNEQFF
-	TRBV6-1	-	TRBJ2-7	TGTGCCAGCAGTTCAGTCAGCGAAAGCTCCTACGAGCAGTACTTC	CASSSVSESSYEQYF
-	TRBV6-5	-	TRBJ2-4	TGTGCCAGCAGTCCGTCCGGGAAGTACATTCAGTACTTC	CASSPSGKYIQYF
-	TRBV27	-	TRBJ1-2	TGTGCCAGCAGTTTAAAGGGGTCCTACTATGGCTACACCTTC	CASSLKGSYYGYTF
-	TRBV5-6	-	TRBJ1-1	TGTGCCAGCAGCTTGCTGGCCACTGAAGCTTTCTTT	CASSLLATEAFF
-	TRBV30	-	TRBJ2-7	TGTGCCTGGAGTGTGGGCCACGAGCAGTACTTC	CAWSVGHEQYF
-	TRBV28	TRBD1	TRBJ1-5	TGTGCCAGCAGTTTGGAGGGGACAGGGAATCAGCCCCAGCATTTT	CASSLEGTGNQPQHF
-	TRBV6-1	TRBD2	TRBJ2-5	TGTGCCAGCAGTGAATTACTAGCGGGAGGTGGAGAGACCCAGTACTTC	CASSELLAGGGETQYF
-	TRBV6-5	-	TRBJ1-1	TGTGCCAGCAGATTGGGGGGTGAAGCTTTCTTT	CASRLGGEAFF
-	TRBV19	-	TRBJ1-5	TGTGCCAGTAGAATAGGAGGGTCCGGCAATCAGCCCCAGCATTTT	CASRIGGSGNQPQHF
once	TRBV20-1	-	TRBJ2-7	TGCAGTGCCCCCTCCAGGGACGAGCAGTACTTC	CSAPSRDEQYF
once	TRBV9	-	TRBJ2-7	TGTGCCAGCAGCGTAGGGTGGGGGCCCTACGAGCAGTACTTC	CASSVGWGPYEQYF
-	TRBV7-3	TRBD2	TRBJ2-1	TGTGCCAGCAGCTTAACGGCGGGGGGGACTAGCGGGAGGCCTCTAATACAGTTCTTC	CASSLTAGGTSGRPLIQFF
once	TRBV28	-	TRBJ1-1	TGTGCCAGCAGTTTATTTGCAGGGGTGACTGAAGCTTTCTTT	CASSLFAGVTEAFF
-	TRBV7-3	-	TRBJ2-1	TGTGCCAGCAGCTTTTTCGACAGTTCCTACAATGAGCAGTTCTTC	CASSFFDSSYNEQFF
-	TRBV10-3	TRBD1	TRBJ2-1	TGTGCCATCAGGGCCGGGACAGGGGGCTCCTACAATGAGCAGTTCTTC	CAIRAGTGGSYNEQFF
-	TRBV10-1	-	TRBJ2-3	TGCGCCAGCAGTGAGCCCTCCGGTACGCAGTATTTT	CASSEPSGTQYF
-	TRBV19	TRBD2	TRBJ2-3	TGTGCCAGTCAGACTAGCGGGACTACAGATACGCAGTATTTT	CASQTSGTTDTQYF
-	TRBV5-6	-	TRBJ2-3	TGTGCCAGCAGCTTGGTTAGCACAACTGCAGATACGCAGTATTTT	CASSLVSTTADTQYF
once	TRBV6-1	TRBD1	TRBJ1-5	TGTGCCAGCAGTGGGGACAGGGGGATTAGCAATCAGCCCCAGCATTTT	CASSGDRGISNQPQHF
-	TRBV7-9	-	TRBJ1-2	TGTGCCAGCAGCTTAGACAGGGATCGTGGCTACACCTTC	CASSLDRDRGYTF
-	TRBV5-1	-	TRBJ2-3	TGCGCCAGCAGCTTGGTTATAGGCACAGATACGCAGTATTTT	CASSLVIGTDTQYF
-	TRBV5-5	-	TRBJ1-1	TGTGCCAGCAGCTTGTACGGGGGGAACACTGAAGCTTTCTTT	CASSLYGGNTEAFF
-	TRBV7-6	-	TRBJ2-7	TGTGCCAGCAGCTTGGGGCAGGGGATACAGTACGAGCAGTACTTC	CASSLGQGIQYEQYF
-	TRBV11-1	TRBD2	TRBJ2-1	TGTGCCAGCAGCTTATTAGCGGGCCGATACAATGAGCAGTTCTTC	CASSLLAGRYNEQFF
-	TRBV28	-	TRBJ1-2	TGTGCCAGCAGAGGGACACCCGGCTACACCTTC	CASRGTPGYTF
-	TRBV7-9	-	TRBJ2-5	TGTGCCAGCAGCTTTGTGCAGGGAGGTTGGGAGACCCAGTACTTC	CASSFVQGGWETQYF
-	TRBV6-5	-	TRBJ1-3	TGTGCCAGCAGGCTCCAGGCAAGCTCTGGAAACACCATATATTTT	CASRLQASSGNTIYF
once	TRBV5-6	TRBD1	TRBJ1-2	TGTGCCAGCAGCGCCGACAGGGACTATGGCTACACCTTC	CASSADRDYGYTF
-	TRBV6-5	-	TRBJ2-3	TGTGCCAGCAGAGCCGGTACCACAGATACGCAGTATTTT	CASRAGTTDTQYF
-	TRBV30	-	TRBJ2-5	TGTGCCTGGAGTCAGGGGTGGGAGACCCAGTACTTC	CAWSQGWETQYF
-	TRBV6-6	-	TRBJ2-7	TGTGCCAGCAGTTACTCGACTGGGACTCCCCCTCGCGAGCAGTACTTC	CASSYSTGTPPREQYF
-	TRBV7-7	-	TRBJ1-2	TGTGCTAGCAGCTTTGACAAAGACTATGGCTACACCTTC	CASSFDKDYGYTF
once	TRBV29-1	TRBD2	TRBJ2-5	TGCAGCGTTGAATTTATTGCGGGGGGAGAGACCCAGTACTTC	CSVEFIAGGETQYF